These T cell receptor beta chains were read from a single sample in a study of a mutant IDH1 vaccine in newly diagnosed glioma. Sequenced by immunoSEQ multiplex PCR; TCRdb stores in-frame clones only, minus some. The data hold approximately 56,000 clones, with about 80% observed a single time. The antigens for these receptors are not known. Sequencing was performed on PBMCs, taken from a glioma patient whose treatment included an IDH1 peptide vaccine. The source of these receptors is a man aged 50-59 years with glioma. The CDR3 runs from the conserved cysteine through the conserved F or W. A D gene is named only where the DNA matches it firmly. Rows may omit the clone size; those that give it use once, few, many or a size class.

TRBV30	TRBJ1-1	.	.	TGTGCCTGGAGTGCGGCGAACACTGAAGCTTTCTTT	CAWSAANTEAFF
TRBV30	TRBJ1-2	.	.	TGTGCCTACCCAACAGCAGTTGGCTACACCTTC	CAYPTAVGYTF
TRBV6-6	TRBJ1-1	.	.	TGTGCCAGCAGTGACATCTCGAGGACTGAAGCTTTCTTT	CASSDISRTEAFF
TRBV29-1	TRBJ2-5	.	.	TGCAGCGTTCGGACTTACCAAGAGACCCAGTACTTC	CSVRTYQETQYF
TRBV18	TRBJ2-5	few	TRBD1	TGTGCCAGCTCACCGGGACAGGGTATCCAAGAGACCCAGTACTTC	CASSPGQGIQETQYF
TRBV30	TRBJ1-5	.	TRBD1	TGTGCCTGGAGGACAGGGGGCTTCAATCAGCCCCAGCATTTT	CAWRTGGFNQPQHF
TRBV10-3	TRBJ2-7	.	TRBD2	TGTGCCATCAGTTTGGCGGGGGGCCTGGGCGAGCAGTACTTC	CAISLAGGLGEQYF
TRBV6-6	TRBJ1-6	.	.	TGTGCCAGCACTAAAGAGGGGCTAAGGTCACCCCTCCACTTT	CASTKEGLRSPLHF
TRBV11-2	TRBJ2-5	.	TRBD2	TGTGCCAGCAGCTTACTTACGACTAGCGGCGTGGAGACCCAGTACTTC	CASSLLTTSGVETQYF
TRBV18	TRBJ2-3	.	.	TGTGCCAGCTCACCATTGAGACCAGAACGGGGCACAGATACGCAGTATTTT	CASSPLRPERGTDTQYF
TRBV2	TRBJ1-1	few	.	TGTGCCAGCAGGACCTCGGGCACTGAAGCTTTCTTT	CASRTSGTEAFF
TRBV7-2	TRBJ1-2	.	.	TGTGCCAGCAGCCGAGGCTGGACGGAAAACTATGGCTACACCTTC	CASSRGWTENYGYTF
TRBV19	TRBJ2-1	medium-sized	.	TGTGCCAGCCAGATTGTTATACAAGGAATAAATGAGCAGTTCTTC	CASQIVIQGINEQFF
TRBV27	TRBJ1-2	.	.	TGTGCCAGCAGCCCGTATGGGGGATGGGGCTACACCTTC	CASSPYGGWGYTF
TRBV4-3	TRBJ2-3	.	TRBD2	TGCGCCAGCAGCGCGATTGCGGGGGAGGACGATACGCAGTATTTT	CASSAIAGEDDTQYF
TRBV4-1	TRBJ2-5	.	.	TGCGCCAGCAGCCAAGATCGTGCCCCAAAAGAGACCCAGTACTTC	CASSQDRAPKETQYF
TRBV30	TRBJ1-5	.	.	TGTGCCTGGAGTATAAAAGGGTTTGGACAGCCCCAGCATTTT	CAWSIKGFGQPQHF
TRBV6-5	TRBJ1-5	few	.	TGTGCCAGCCGGAGACAAATCGATCAGCCCCAGCATTTT	CASRRQIDQPQHF
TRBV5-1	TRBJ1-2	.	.	TGCGCCAGCAGCCCCGGACTCGTTTTGGAGGGCTACACCTTC	CASSPGLVLEGYTF
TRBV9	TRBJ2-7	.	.	TGTGCCAGCAGCCTCAACCAGGGTAGTGACGAGCAGTACTTC	CASSLNQGSDEQYF